A selection of T cell receptor beta chains follows, all from one sample in a study of TIL therapy for anti-PD-1-resistant metastatic lung cancer. TCRdb's copy holds only in-frame clones and misses some; the assay was immunoSEQ multiplex PCR. The sample lists 20,000 to 25,000 clones, about four fifths occurring once. Sample: blood, taken at baseline. These receptors all come from a person aged 30 to 80 with non-small cell lung cancer. Each CDR3 is given with its conserved first and last residue. The order of the fields is clone size, D gene, J gene, V gene, CDR3 DNA, CDR3 protein. The D gene is left open where the match is weak. Not all rows give a size; the values are once, few, many and, for expanded clones, a class.

abundance: NA
d_gene: NA
j_gene: TRBJ1-4
v_gene: TRBV21-1
CDR3nt: TGTGCCAGCAGCAAGGGACAGGGTAATGAAAAACTGTTTTTT
CDR3aa: CASSKGQGNEKLFF

abundance: NA
d_gene: TRBD1
j_gene: TRBJ1-1
v_gene: TRBV5-1
CDR3nt: TGCGCCAGCAGCGGGCAGGGGGCAAACACTGAAGCTTTCTTT
CDR3aa: CASSGQGANTEAFF

abundance: NA
d_gene: NA
j_gene: TRBJ1-3
v_gene: TRBV9
CDR3nt: TGTGCCAGCAGCGTACAGGGAGTATCTGGAAACACCATATATTTT
CDR3aa: CASSVQGVSGNTIYF

abundance: NA
d_gene: NA
j_gene: TRBJ2-7
v_gene: TRBV5-6
CDR3nt: TGTGCCAGCAGCTACGGAGGGACCCAGTCCTACGAGCAGTACTTC
CDR3aa: CASSYGGTQSYEQYF

abundance: once
d_gene: NA
j_gene: TRBJ1-1
v_gene: TRBV19
CDR3nt: TGTGCCAGTAGTATGCAAAACACTGAAGCTTTCTTT
CDR3aa: CASSMQNTEAFF

abundance: NA
d_gene: NA
j_gene: TRBJ2-7
v_gene: TRBV7-2
CDR3nt: TGTGCCAGCAGCTTATTCGGGGGTAGGGACTACGAGCAGTACTTC
CDR3aa: CASSLFGGRDYEQYF

abundance: NA
d_gene: NA
j_gene: TRBJ2-3
v_gene: TRBV19
CDR3nt: TGTGCCAGTAGTTCCAGTCACACAGATACGCAGTATTTT
CDR3aa: CASSSSHTDTQYF

abundance: NA
d_gene: NA
j_gene: TRBJ1-1
v_gene: TRBV11-2
CDR3nt: TGTGCCAGCAGCCGAAGACACCTGAACACTGAAGCTTTCTTT
CDR3aa: CASSRRHLNTEAFF

abundance: NA
d_gene: NA
j_gene: TRBJ2-7
v_gene: TRBV27
CDR3nt: TGTGCCAGCAGTCCCCGGGACGGGGCCTACTACGAGCAGTACTTC
CDR3aa: CASSPRDGAYYEQYF

abundance: NA
d_gene: TRBD1
j_gene: TRBJ1-4
v_gene: TRBV15
CDR3nt: TGTGCCACCAGCAGTCGACAGGGCTTCGATGAAAAACTGTTTTTT
CDR3aa: CATSSRQGFDEKLFF

abundance: few
d_gene: TRBD2
j_gene: TRBJ2-1
v_gene: TRBV6-5
CDR3nt: TGTGCCAGCAGGTTGGGACTAGAGCTTTACAATGAGCAGTTCTTC
CDR3aa: CASRLGLELYNEQFF

abundance: NA
d_gene: NA
j_gene: TRBJ2-3
v_gene: TRBV5-4
CDR3nt: TGTGCCAGCAGCCCCGAGCTCTCGAAGGGGGGCGGGTCAGATACGCAGTATTTT
CDR3aa: CASSPELSKGGGSDTQYF

abundance: once
d_gene: NA
j_gene: TRBJ2-5
v_gene: TRBV28
CDR3nt: TGTGCCAGCAGTCGCGGGGGCGCGAGGGAGACCCAGTACTTC
CDR3aa: CASSRGGARETQYF

abundance: NA
d_gene: TRBD1
j_gene: TRBJ2-2
v_gene: TRBV7-9
CDR3nt: TGTGCCAGCAGATCAGACAGGGCTGGGAACGGGGAGCTGTTTTTT
CDR3aa: CASRSDRAGNGELFF

abundance: once
d_gene: NA
j_gene: TRBJ1-1
v_gene: TRBV7-9
CDR3nt: TGTGCCAGCCCACAACGGGTAGGTAACGACACTGAAGCTTTCTTT
CDR3aa: CASPQRVGNDTEAFF

abundance: once
d_gene: NA
j_gene: TRBJ1-1
v_gene: TRBV7-9
CDR3nt: TGTGCCAGCAGCTTTGGCGGGAGGAACACTGAAGCTTTCTTT
CDR3aa: CASSFGGRNTEAFF

abundance: NA
d_gene: NA
j_gene: TRBJ2-3
v_gene: TRBV29-1
CDR3nt: TGCAGCGTTGACCTCCGGGAAGATCTCCCAAATACGCAGTATTTT
CDR3aa: CSVDLREDLPNTQYF

abundance: NA
d_gene: NA
j_gene: TRBJ2-3
v_gene: TRBV19
CDR3nt: TGTGCCAGTTCCCAAAGCACAGATACGCAGTATTTT
CDR3aa: CASSQSTDTQYF

abundance: NA
d_gene: TRBD1
j_gene: TRBJ2-7
v_gene: TRBV28
CDR3nt: TGTGCCAGCAGTAGGACCGGGACAGGGGGATACGAGCAGTACTTC
CDR3aa: CASSRTGTGGYEQYF

abundance: NA
d_gene: NA
j_gene: TRBJ2-3
v_gene: TRBV28
CDR3nt: TGTGCCGGACGAGGACTTCTATCCACAGATACGCAGTATTTT
CDR3aa: CAGRGLLSTDTQYF

abundance: NA
d_gene: NA
j_gene: TRBJ1-4
v_gene: TRBV7-9
CDR3nt: TGTGCCAGCAGCCCAGGATACAAGGCAACTAATGAAAAACTGTTTTTT
CDR3aa: CASSPGYKATNEKLFF

abundance: NA
d_gene: TRBD1
j_gene: TRBJ2-5
v_gene: TRBV7-9
CDR3nt: TGTGCCAGCAGCTTTTGGACAGGGACGAGCGAGACCCAGTACTTC
CDR3aa: CASSFWTGTSETQYF

abundance: medium-sized
d_gene: NA
j_gene: TRBJ2-7
v_gene: TRBV5-1
CDR3nt: TGCGCCAGCAGCTTAGGATTTGGCTACGAGCAGTACTTC
CDR3aa: CASSLGFGYEQYF

abundance: few
d_gene: TRBD2
j_gene: TRBJ2-5
v_gene: TRBV28
CDR3nt: TGTGCCAGCAGATCCACTAGCGGGGAGAGAGAGACCCAGTACTTC
CDR3aa: CASRSTSGERETQYF

abundance: medium-sized
d_gene: TRBD1
j_gene: TRBJ1-1
v_gene: TRBV6-5
CDR3nt: TGTGCCAGCAGTTACTGGGGACAGTCGAACACTGAAGCTTTCTTT
CDR3aa: CASSYWGQSNTEAFF

abundance: NA
d_gene: TRBD1
j_gene: TRBJ2-3
v_gene: TRBV10-2
CDR3nt: TGCGCCAGCAGTGAGGCCGGGACAGGGCGCCCTAGCACAGATACGCAGTATTTT
CDR3aa: CASSEAGTGRPSTDTQYF

abundance: NA
d_gene: NA
j_gene: TRBJ2-1
v_gene: TRBV11-3
CDR3nt: TGTGCCAGCAGCCCCGGCTTAGGGTACGCCTACAATGAGCAGTTCTTC
CDR3aa: CASSPGLGYAYNEQFF

abundance: NA
d_gene: NA
j_gene: TRBJ2-7
v_gene: TRBV19
CDR3nt: TGTGCCAGTAAAAACGTCGGCGAGCAGTACTTC
CDR3aa: CASKNVGEQYF

abundance: NA
d_gene: TRBD2
j_gene: TRBJ2-1
v_gene: TRBV5-1
CDR3nt: TGCGCCAGCAGCTTGTCTAGCGGCTACAATGAGCAGTTCTTC
CDR3aa: CASSLSSGYNEQFF

abundance: NA
d_gene: TRBD1
j_gene: TRBJ2-5
v_gene: TRBV10-1
CDR3nt: TGCGCCAGCAGTGAGTCATGGGCAGGGGGCCAAGAGACCCAGTACTTC
CDR3aa: CASSESWAGGQETQYF

abundance: NA
d_gene: TRBD1
j_gene: TRBJ1-5
v_gene: TRBV6-1
CDR3nt: TGTGCCAGCAGTTCGACAGGGGATCAGCCCCAGCATTTT
CDR3aa: CASSSTGDQPQHF

abundance: NA
d_gene: TRBD1
j_gene: TRBJ1-1
v_gene: TRBV30
CDR3nt: TGTGCCTGGAGGGCAGGGGGAGCCACTGAAGCTTTCTTT
CDR3aa: CAWRAGGATEAFF

abundance: NA
d_gene: NA
j_gene: TRBJ2-6
v_gene: TRBV9
CDR3nt: TGTGCCAGCAGCGGCAGACAGGTGATCTCTGGGGCCAACGTCCTGACTTTC
CDR3aa: CASSGRQVISGANVLTF

abundance: NA
d_gene: NA
j_gene: TRBJ2-7
v_gene: TRBV29-1
CDR3nt: TGCAGCGTTGTGGGATGGGAAGAGCGCGCCTCCTACGAGCAGTACTTC
CDR3aa: CSVVGWEERASYEQYF

abundance: NA
d_gene: NA
j_gene: TRBJ1-4
v_gene: TRBV6-1
CDR3nt: TGTGCCAGCACCAGGGTGCTTAATGAAAAACTGTTTTTT
CDR3aa: CASTRVLNEKLFF

abundance: NA
d_gene: NA
j_gene: TRBJ1-1
v_gene: TRBV6-5
CDR3nt: TGTGCCAGCACTTTGGGGGGGGCGAACACTGAAGCTTTCTTT
CDR3aa: CASTLGGANTEAFF

abundance: once
d_gene: NA
j_gene: TRBJ1-4
v_gene: TRBV6-5
CDR3nt: TGTGCCAGCAGTTACGACAGGCTTTATAAAAAACTGTTTTTT
CDR3aa: CASSYDRLYKKLFF

abundance: few
d_gene: NA
j_gene: TRBJ2-1
v_gene: TRBV2
CDR3nt: TGTGCCAGCAGTGAAGACAGGTACAATGAGCAGTTCTTC
CDR3aa: CASSEDRYNEQFF

abundance: once
d_gene: NA
j_gene: TRBJ2-7
v_gene: TRBV6-1
CDR3nt: TGTGCCAGCAGTGAAGTCTACTACGAGCAGTACTTC
CDR3aa: CASSEVYYEQYF